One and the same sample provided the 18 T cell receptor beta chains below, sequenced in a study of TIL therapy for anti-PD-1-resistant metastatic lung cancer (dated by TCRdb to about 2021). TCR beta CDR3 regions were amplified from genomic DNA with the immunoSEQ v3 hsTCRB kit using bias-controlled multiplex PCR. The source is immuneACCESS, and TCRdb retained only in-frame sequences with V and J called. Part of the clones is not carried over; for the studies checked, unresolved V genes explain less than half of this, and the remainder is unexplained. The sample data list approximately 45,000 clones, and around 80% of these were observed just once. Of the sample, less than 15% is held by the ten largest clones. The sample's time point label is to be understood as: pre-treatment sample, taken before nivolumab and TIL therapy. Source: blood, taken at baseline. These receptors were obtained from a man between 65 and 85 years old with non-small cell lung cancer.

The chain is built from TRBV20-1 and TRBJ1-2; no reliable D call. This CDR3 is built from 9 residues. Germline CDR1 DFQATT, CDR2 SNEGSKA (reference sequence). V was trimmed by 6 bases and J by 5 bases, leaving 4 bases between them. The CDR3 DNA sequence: TGCAGTGCCGATTATGGCTACACCTTC. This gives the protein CSADYGYTF.

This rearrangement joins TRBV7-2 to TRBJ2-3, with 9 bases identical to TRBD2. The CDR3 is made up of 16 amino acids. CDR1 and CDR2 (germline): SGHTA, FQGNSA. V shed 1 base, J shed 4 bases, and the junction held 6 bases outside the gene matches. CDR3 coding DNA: TGTGCCAGCAGCTTAGGAGGCGGGAGGGCCGCAGATACGCAGTATTTT. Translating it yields CASSLGGGRAADTQYF.

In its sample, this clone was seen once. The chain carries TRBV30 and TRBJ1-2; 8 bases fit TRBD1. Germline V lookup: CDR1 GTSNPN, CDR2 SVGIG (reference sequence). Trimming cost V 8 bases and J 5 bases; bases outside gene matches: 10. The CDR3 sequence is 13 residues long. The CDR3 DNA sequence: TGTGCCGGGTCCGGGACAGGTTTTTATGGCTACACCTTC. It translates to CAGSGTGFYGYTF.

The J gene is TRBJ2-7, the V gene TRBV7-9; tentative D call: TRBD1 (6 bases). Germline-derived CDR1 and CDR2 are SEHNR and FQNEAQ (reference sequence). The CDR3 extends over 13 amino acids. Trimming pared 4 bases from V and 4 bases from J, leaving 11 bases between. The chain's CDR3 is CASSSYRDYEQYF. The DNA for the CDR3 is TGTGCCAGCAGCTCGTACAGGGATTACGAGCAGTACTTC.

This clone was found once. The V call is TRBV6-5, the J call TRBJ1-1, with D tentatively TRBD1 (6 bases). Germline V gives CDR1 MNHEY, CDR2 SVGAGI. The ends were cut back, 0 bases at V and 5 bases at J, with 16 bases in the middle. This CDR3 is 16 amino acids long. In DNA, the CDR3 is TGTGCCAGCAGTTACTCGACAGGTCGCCGAGGGACTGAAGCTTTCTTT. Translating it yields CASSYSTGRRGTEAFF.

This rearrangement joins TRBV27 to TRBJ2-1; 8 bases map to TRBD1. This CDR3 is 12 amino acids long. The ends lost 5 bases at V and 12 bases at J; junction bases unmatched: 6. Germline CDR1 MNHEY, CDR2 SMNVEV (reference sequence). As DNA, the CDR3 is TGTGCCAGCAGTCCTGACAGGGGAAGGCAGTTCTTC. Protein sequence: CASSPDRGRQFF.

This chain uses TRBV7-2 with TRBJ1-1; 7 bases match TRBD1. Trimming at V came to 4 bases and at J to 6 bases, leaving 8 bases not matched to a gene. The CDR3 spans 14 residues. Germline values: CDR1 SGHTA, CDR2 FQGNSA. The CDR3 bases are TGTGCCAGCAGCTCGAACAGGGGAAGCGCTGAAGCTTTCTTT. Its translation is CASSSNRGSAEAFF.

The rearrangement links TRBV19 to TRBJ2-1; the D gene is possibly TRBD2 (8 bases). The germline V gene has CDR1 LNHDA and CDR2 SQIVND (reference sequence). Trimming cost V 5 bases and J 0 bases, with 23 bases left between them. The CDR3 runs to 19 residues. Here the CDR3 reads CASSPYTGGGQRSYNEQFF. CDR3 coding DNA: TGTGCCAGTAGTCCCTATACCGGGGGGGGACAGCGCTCCTACAATGAGCAGTTCTTC. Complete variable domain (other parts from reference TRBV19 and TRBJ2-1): DGGITQSPKYLFRKEGQNVTLSCEQNLNHDAMYWYRQDPGQGLRLIYYSQIVNDFQKGDIAEGYSVSREKKESFPLTVTSAQKNPTAFYLCASSPYTGGGQRSYNEQFFGPGTRLTVL.

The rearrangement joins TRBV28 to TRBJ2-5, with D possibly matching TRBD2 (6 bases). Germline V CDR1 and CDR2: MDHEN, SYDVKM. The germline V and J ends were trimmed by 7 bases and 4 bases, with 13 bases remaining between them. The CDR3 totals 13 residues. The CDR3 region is CASTPGGVETQYF. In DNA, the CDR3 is TGTGCCAGCACCCCAGGAGGGGTAGAGACCCAGTACTTC.

CDR3 sequence reads: CASSEPGQLTGELFF. The DNA for the CDR3 is TGTGCCAGCAGTGAGCCGGGACAGCTCACCGGGGAGCTGTTTTTT. V usage is TRBV6-1 and J usage is TRBJ2-2; 7 nucleotides match TRBD1. Germline trimming cut 3 bases from V and 4 bases from J; bases unmatched to any gene: 5. Per the germline V gene, CDR1 is MNHNS and CDR2 is SASEGT. The CDR3 is made up of 15 amino acids.

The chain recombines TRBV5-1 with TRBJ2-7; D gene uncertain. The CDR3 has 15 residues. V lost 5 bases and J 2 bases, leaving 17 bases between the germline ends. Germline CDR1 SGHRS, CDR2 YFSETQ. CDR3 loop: CASSLSVAATYEQYF. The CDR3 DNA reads TGCGCCAGCAGTCTGTCCGTGGCAGCAACCTACGAGCAGTACTTC. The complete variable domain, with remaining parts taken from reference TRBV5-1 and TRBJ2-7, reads KAGVTQTPRYLIKTRGQQVTLSCSPISGHRSVSWYQQTPGQGLQFLFEYFSETQRNKGNFPGRFSGRQFSNSRSEMNVSTLELGDSALYLCASSLSVAATYEQYFGPGTRLTVT.

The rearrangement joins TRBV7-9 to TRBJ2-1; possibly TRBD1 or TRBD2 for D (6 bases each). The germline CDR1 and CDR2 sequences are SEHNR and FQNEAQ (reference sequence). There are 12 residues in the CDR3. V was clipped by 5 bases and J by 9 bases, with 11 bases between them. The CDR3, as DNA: TGTGCCAGCAGCGTAGGGGGGACTGAGCAGTTCTTC. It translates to CASSVGGTEQFF. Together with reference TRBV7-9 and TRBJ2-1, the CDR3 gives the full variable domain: DTGVSQNPRHKITKRGQNVTFRCDPISEHNRLYWYRQTLGQGPEFLTYFQNEAQLEKSRLLSDRFSAERPKGSFSTLEIQRTEQGDSAMYLCASSVGGTEQFFGPGTRLTVL.

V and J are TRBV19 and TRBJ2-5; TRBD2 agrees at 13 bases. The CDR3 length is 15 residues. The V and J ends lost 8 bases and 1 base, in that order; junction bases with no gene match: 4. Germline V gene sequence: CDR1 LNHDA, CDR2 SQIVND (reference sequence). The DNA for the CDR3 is TGTGCCAGTGGGGGACTAGCGGGGCTCCAAGAGACCCAGTACTTC. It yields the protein CASGGLAGLQETQYF.

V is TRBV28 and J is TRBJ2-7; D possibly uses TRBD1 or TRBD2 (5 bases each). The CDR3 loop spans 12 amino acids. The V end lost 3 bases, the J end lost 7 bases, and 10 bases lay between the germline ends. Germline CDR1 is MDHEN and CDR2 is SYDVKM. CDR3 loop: CASSLPEGEQYF. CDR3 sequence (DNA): TGTGCCAGCAGTTTGCCCGAGGGGGAGCAGTACTTC.

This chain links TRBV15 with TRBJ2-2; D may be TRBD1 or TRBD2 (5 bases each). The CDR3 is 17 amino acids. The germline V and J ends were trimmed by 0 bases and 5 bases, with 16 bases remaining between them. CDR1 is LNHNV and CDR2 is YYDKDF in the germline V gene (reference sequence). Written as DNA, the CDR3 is TGTGCCACCAGCAGAGATCAGGGAGCCATTTCAACCGGGGAGCTGTTTTTT. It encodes CATSRDQGAISTGELFF.

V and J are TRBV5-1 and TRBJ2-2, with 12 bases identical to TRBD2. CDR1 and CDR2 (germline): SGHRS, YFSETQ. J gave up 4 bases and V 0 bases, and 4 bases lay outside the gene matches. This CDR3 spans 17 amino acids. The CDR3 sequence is CASSLALAGGTTGELFF. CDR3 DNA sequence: TGCGCCAGCAGCTTGGCGCTAGCGGGAGGGACCACCGGGGAGCTGTTTTTT.

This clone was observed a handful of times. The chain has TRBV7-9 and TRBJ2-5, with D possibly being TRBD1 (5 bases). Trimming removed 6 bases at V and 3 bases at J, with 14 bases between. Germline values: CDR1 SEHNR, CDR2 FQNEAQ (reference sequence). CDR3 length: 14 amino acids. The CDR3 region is CASRIGAGEETQYF. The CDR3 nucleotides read TGTGCCAGCAGAATAGGGGCAGGCGAAGAGACCCAGTACTTC.

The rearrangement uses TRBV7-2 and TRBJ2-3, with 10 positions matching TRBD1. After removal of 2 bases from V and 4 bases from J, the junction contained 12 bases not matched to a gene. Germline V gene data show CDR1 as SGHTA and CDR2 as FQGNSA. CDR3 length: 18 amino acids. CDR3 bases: TGTGCCAGCAGCTTATTACGTTTCGCCGGGACAGGGGCAGATACGCAGTATTTT. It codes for CASSLLRFAGTGADTQYF.